This T cell receptor beta chain was sequenced in a study of shared clonotypes between healthy human individuals. The protocol was immunoSEQ multiplex PCR, while the TCRdb copy is restricted to in-frame clones and leaves out a portion. The data hold more than 450,000 clones, with roughly 78% observed a single time. From germline, CDR1 is LNHDA and CDR2 SQIVND (reference sequence). The CDR3 extends over 15 amino acids. Trimming took 5 bases from V and 2 from J, leaving 15 bases between them. V gene TRBV19 combines with J gene TRBJ1-1, with TRBD1 as a possible D gene (6 bases). The receptor was isolated from a woman in her thirties or forties in good health. Some clones in this sample may be carry-over from other donors' samples. Sequenced sample: PBMCs. CDR3 bases: TGTGCCAGTAGTCTACGGACAGTTCTCAACACTGAAGCTTTCTTT. Protein product: CASSLRTVLNTEAFF.